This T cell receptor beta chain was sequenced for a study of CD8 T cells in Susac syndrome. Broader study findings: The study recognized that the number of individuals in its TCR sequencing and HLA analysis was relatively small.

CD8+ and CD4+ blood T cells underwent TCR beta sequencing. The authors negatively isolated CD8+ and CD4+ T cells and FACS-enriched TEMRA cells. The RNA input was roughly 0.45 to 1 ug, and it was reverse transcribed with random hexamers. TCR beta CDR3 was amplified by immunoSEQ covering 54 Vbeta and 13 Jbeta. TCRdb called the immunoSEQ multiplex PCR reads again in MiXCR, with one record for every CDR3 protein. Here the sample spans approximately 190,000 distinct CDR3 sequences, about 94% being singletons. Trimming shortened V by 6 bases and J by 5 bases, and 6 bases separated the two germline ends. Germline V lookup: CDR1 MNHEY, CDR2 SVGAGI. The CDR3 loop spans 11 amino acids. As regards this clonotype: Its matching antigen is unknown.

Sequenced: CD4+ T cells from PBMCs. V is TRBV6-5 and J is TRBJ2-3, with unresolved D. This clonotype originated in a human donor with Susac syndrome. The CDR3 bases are TGTGCCAGCAGCCGACGAGATACGCAGTATTTT. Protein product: CASSRRDTQYF.